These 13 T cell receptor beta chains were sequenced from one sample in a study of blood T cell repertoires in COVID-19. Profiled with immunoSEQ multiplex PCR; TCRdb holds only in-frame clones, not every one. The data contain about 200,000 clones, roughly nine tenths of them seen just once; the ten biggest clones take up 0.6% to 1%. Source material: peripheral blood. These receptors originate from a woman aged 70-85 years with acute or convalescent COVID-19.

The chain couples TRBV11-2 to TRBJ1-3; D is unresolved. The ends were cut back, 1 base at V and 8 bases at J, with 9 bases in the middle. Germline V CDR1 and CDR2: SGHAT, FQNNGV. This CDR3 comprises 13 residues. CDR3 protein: CASSLVHLDTIYF. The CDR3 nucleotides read TGTGCCAGCAGCTTAGTACACCTGGACACCATATATTTT. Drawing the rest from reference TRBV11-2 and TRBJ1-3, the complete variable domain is EAGVAQSPRYKIIEKRQSVAFWCNPISGHATLYWYQQILGQGPKLLIQFQNNGVVDDSQLPKDRFSAERLKGVDSTLKIQPAKLEDSAVYLCASSLVHLDTIYFGEGSWLTVV.

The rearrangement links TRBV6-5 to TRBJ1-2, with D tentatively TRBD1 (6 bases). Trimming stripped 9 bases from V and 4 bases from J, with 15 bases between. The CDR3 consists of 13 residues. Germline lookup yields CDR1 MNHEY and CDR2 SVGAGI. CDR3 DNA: TGTGCCAGTTTTAGTAGGGGGTCCTATGGCTACACCTTC. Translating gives CASFSRGSYGYTF.

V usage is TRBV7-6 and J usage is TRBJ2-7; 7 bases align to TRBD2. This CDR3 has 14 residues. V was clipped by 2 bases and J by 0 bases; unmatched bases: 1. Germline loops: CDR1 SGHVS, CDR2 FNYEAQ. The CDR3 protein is CASSLRGGSYEQYF. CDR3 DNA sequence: TGTGCCAGCAGCTTACGCGGGGGCTCCTACGAGCAGTACTTC.

In nucleotides, the CDR3 is TGTGCCAGCAGCTTTTACAGGGGACGGAACACTGAAGCTTTCTTT. Translation: CASSFYRGRNTEAFF. The chain recombines TRBV7-2 with TRBJ1-1; 7 bases map to TRBD1. This CDR3 is built from 15 residues. The junction had 5 bases not matched to a gene; V was cut back by 3 bases and J by 1 base. CDR1 and CDR2 from the germline V gene are SGHTA and FQGNSA.

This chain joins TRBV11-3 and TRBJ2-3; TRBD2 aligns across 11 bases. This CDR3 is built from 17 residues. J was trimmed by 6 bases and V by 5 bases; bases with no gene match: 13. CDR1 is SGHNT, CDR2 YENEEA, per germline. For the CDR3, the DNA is TGTGCCAGCAGCCCCGGGCGGCTAGCGGGAGGAGGGGATACGCAGTATTTT. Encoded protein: CASSPGRLAGGGDTQYF.

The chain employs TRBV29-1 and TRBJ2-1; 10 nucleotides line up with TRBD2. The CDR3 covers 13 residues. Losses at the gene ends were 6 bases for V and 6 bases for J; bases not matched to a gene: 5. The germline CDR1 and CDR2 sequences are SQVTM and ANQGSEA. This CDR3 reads CSVSTSGINEQFF. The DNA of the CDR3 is TGCAGCGTCTCTACTAGCGGGATCAATGAGCAGTTCTTC.

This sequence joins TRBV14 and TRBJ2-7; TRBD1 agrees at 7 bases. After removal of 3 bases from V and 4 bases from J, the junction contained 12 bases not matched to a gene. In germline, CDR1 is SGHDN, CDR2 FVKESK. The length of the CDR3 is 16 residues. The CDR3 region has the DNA TGTGCCAGCAGCCATCCATCCGGGACAGCAAATTACGAGCAGTACTTC. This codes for CASSHPSGTANYEQYF.

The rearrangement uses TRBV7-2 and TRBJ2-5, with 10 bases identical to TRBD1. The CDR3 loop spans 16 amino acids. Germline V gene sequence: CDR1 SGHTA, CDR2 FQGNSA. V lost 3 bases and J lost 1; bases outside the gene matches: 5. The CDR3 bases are TGTGCCAGCAGCTTGACCCGGGACAGGGGCCAAGAGACCCAGTACTTC. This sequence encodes CASSLTRDRGQETQYF.

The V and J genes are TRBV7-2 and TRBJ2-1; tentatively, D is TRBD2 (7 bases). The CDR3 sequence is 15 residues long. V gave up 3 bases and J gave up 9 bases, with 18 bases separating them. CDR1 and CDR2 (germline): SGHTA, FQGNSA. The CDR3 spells CASSLGGGGNLEQFF. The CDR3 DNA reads TGTGCCAGCAGCTTGGGGGGCGGGGGCAATCTTGAGCAGTTCTTC.

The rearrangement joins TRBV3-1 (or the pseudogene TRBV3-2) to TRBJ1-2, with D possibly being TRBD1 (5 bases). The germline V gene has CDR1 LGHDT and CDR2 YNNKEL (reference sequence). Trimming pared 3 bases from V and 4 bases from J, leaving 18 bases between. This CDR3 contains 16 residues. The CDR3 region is CASSQGSRDPSYGYTF. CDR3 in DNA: TGTGCCAGCAGCCAGGGCTCCAGGGATCCCTCCTATGGCTACACCTTC.

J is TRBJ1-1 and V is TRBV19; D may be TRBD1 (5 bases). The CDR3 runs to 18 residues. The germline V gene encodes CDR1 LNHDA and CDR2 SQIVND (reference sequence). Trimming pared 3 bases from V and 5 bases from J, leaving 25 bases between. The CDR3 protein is CASSMPIWRGGLLTEAFF. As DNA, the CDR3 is TGTGCCAGTAGTATGCCCATCTGGAGGGGTGGCTTATTAACTGAAGCTTTCTTT.

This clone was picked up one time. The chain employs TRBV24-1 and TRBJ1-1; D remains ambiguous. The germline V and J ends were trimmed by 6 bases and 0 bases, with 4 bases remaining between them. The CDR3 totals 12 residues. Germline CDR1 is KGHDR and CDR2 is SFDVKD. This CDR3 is CATSSLNTEAFF. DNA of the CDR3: TGTGCCACCAGTTCCTTGAACACTGAAGCTTTCTTT.

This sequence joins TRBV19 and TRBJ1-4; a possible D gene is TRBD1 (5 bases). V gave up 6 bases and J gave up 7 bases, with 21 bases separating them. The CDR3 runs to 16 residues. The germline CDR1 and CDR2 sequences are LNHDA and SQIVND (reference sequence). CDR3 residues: CASSPLLGGGAEKLFF. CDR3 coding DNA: TGTGCCAGTAGCCCCTTGTTGGGGGGAGGGGCTGAAAAACTGTTTTTT.